Reported below is one TCR beta chain. This record comes from a study of T-cell reconstitution after alpha-beta-depleted transplantation in children. Unique molecular identifiers were used to barcode this TCRbeta library. Via MiXCR, TCRdb re-called the PCR reads, giving one row per CDR3 protein. This table holds approximately 520,000 distinct CDR3 sequences, approximately 29% found once. Germline CDR1 is SGHTA and CDR2 is FQGNSA. The length of the CDR3 is 14 residues. V lost 4 bases and J lost 9, with 16 bases in between. The chain links TRBV7-2 to TRBJ1-5; tentatively, D is TRBD1 (6 bases). The specimen comprised PBMCs from the stem cell graft donor, sampled from the stem cell graft. This TCR was sampled from a human donor who donated a stem cell graft to a child with aplastic anemia. The CDR3 spells CASSSGHLRLPQHF. The CDR3 bases are TGTGCCAGCAGCTCGGGACACCTCAGGCTGCCCCAGCATTTT.